This T cell receptor (beta chain) was documented in a study of vaccination and CD4 T cells after COVID-19. The Oncomine TCR Beta short-read assay was what sequenced the DNA obtained from cultured CD4+ T cells. A single record per CDR3 protein comes from TCRdb applying MiXCR to the PCR reads. The sample records around 3,000 distinct CDR3 sequences, 70% to 80% being singletons. Treatment indicated: approximately 9-day PBMC culture with coronavirus spike peptide pools or control peptides (ViraFEST assay). As to this clonotype: What it recognizes is unknown.

Germline CDR1 reads SNHLY; CDR2 reads FYNNEI. J gave up 3 bases and V 4 bases, and 4 bases lay outside the gene matches. This CDR3 comprises 16 residues. The J gene is TRBJ2-1, the V gene TRBV2, with 12 bases aligning to TRBD2. Sequencing was performed on CD4+ T cells from blood, cultured in vitro. The source is a human donor who had recovered from COVID-19. The CDR3, as DNA: TGTGCCAGCAGTGGGCTAGCGGGGGGGAGCTACAATGAGCAGTTCTTC. This encodes CASSGLAGGSYNEQFF. Full variable domain (missing parts from reference TRBV2 and TRBJ2-1): EPEVTQTPSHQVTQMGQEVILRCVPISNHLYFYWYRQILGQKVEFLVSFYNNEISEKSEIFDDQFSVERPDGSNFTLKIRSTKLEDSAMYFCASSGLAGGSYNEQFFGPGTRLTVL.